These 26 T cell receptor beta chains originate from one sample sequenced in a study of T cell changes during pregnancy in multiple sclerosis. Here immunoSEQ multiplex PCR was the method, and the copy in TCRdb shows in-frame clones only, minus some. The table lists about 50,000 clones, about 89% of them singletons. This specimen was CD8+ T cells from peripheral blood mononuclear cells, taken after pregnancy. The receptors were sampled from a female donor with multiple sclerosis, enrolled in a pregnancy study.

V is TRBV7-3 and J is TRBJ2-3, with D possibly being TRBD1 (6 bases). Germline V gives CDR1 SGHTA, CDR2 FQGTGA. The CDR3 has 12 residues. V lost 5 bases and J 6 bases, leaving 9 bases between the germline ends. CDR3 DNA sequence: TGTGCCAGCAGCGGAACAGGGGATACGCAGTATTTT. It specifies CASSGTGDTQYF.

This chain uses TRBV6-1 with TRBJ2-3, with TRBD1 as a possible D gene (6 bases). The germline gives CDR1 MNHNS, CDR2 SASEGT. The V end lost 3 bases, the J end lost 3 bases, and 16 bases lay between the germline ends. The CDR3 sequence is 16 residues long. The CDR3 DNA sequence: TGTGCCAGCAGTGACCGGGACATTAGGTTTACAGATACGCAGTATTTT. Protein product: CASSDRDIRFTDTQYF.

This clone was seen a handful of times. The V call is TRBV11-2, the J call TRBJ1-4; D is possibly TRBD1 (6 bases). With 0 bases removed from V and 8 bases from J, the gap between germline ends came to 13 bases. This CDR3 contains 15 residues. CDR1 and CDR2 from the germline V gene are SGHAT and FQNNGV. The DNA of the CDR3 is TGTGCCAGCAGCTTAGAATTTCAGGACAGCGAAAAACTGTTTTTT. Its protein is CASSLEFQDSEKLFF.

The genes are TRBV5-6 and TRBJ1-2; D gene uncertain. The CDR3 extends over 11 amino acids. Trimming left V 3 bases short and J 6 bases short, with 6 bases between. Per the germline V gene, CDR1 is SGHDT and CDR2 is YYEEEE. The CDR3 loop reads CASSSGDGYTF. In nucleotides, the CDR3 is TGTGCCAGCAGCTCGGGAGATGGCTACACCTTC.

This chain links TRBV5-4 with TRBJ1-6; tentative D call: TRBD1 (5 bases). V was shortened by 1 base and J by 8 bases, with 7 bases between the two germline ends. CDR1 is SGHNT, CDR2 YYREEE, per germline (reference sequence). This CDR3 spans 13 amino acids. CDR3: CASSLTGDSPLHF. Written as DNA, the CDR3 is TGTGCCAGCAGCTTGACAGGTGATTCACCCCTCCACTTT.

The chain's CDR3 is CASSFGAQPQHF. The DNA for the CDR3 is TGTGCCAGTAGTTTCGGTGCTCAGCCCCAGCATTTT. This chain connects TRBV19 to TRBJ1-5, with D unresolved. Germline CDR1 LNHDA, CDR2 SQIVND (reference sequence). V lost 5 bases to trimming and J lost 6 bases, with 8 bases between them. The length of the CDR3 is 12 residues.

The rearrangement uses TRBV6-1 and TRBJ1-3; no clear D gene. The CDR3 runs to 16 residues. V shed 1 base and J shed 0 bases, with 10 bases lying between them. Germline CDR1 reads MNHNS; CDR2 reads SASEGT. The CDR3 here is CASSEEQHFSGNTIYF. As DNA, the CDR3 is TGTGCCAGCAGTGAAGAACAGCATTTCTCTGGAAACACCATATATTTT.

This clone was observed a single time. The rearrangement links TRBV19 to TRBJ1-1, with TRBD1 identical over 11 bases. Germline V gene sequence: CDR1 LNHDA, CDR2 SQIVND (reference sequence). There are 13 residues in the CDR3. V was pared by 3 bases and J by 8 bases, with 2 bases of the junction left unmatched. The CDR3 spells CASSMGQGGEAFF. DNA of the CDR3: TGTGCCAGTAGTATGGGACAGGGGGGGGAAGCTTTCTTT.

The V and J genes are TRBV5-8 and TRBJ2-3, with TRBD1 matching 7 bases. The CDR3 extends over 17 amino acids. Germline trimming cut 8 bases from V and 6 bases from J; bases unmatched to any gene: 21. The germline gives CDR1 SGHTS, CDR2 YDEGEE. CDR3 region: CASEPPLRQGHLDTQYF. CDR3 nucleotide sequence: TGTGCCAGTGAACCGCCCCTACGACAGGGTCATCTGGATACGCAGTATTTT. Full variable domain (remainder filled in from reference TRBV5-8 and TRBJ2-3): EAGVTQSPTHLIKTRGQQATLRCSPISGHTSVYWYQQALGLGLQFLLWYDEGEERNRGNFPPRFSGRQFPNYSSELNVNALELEDSALYLCASEPPLRQGHLDTQYFGPGTRLTVL.

On this clone: Germline is not matched at one junction end, which may reflect a read error. This sequence joins TRBV7-7 and TRBJ2-1; perhaps TRBD1 as D (6 bases). Germline CDR1 is SSHAT and CDR2 is FNYEAQ (reference sequence). The CDR3 spans 15 residues. CDR3 protein: CASSLSPTGPNEQFF. The CDR3 DNA follows: TGTGCTAGCAGCTTATCGCCAACAGGGCCAAATGAGCAGTTCTTC.

This clone was seen only once. The chain is built from TRBV30 and TRBJ1-1; D possibly corresponds to TRBD1 (5 bases). The CDR3 is 13 amino acids. Germline V gene data show CDR1 as GTSNPN and CDR2 as SVGIG (reference sequence). Trimming cost V 0 bases and J 1 base, with 6 bases left between them. CDR3 nucleotide sequence: TGTGCCTGGAGTGTCGGGGGGAACACTGAAGCTTTCTTT. It specifies CAWSVGGNTEAFF.

The V and J genes are TRBV18 and TRBJ1-2, with D perhaps matching TRBD1 (6 bases). This CDR3 spans 15 amino acids. V shed 4 bases and J shed 8 bases, with 20 bases lying between them. Germline V CDR1 and CDR2: KGHSH, LQKENI. CDR3 coding DNA: TGTGCCAGCTCACTGAGCTTCGGGTCAGGGGACGGCTACACCTTC. As protein: CASSLSFGSGDGYTF.

This rearrangement joins TRBV9 to TRBJ2-1, with D possibly being TRBD1 (5 bases). V was cut by 3 bases and J by 7 bases, with 8 bases left in between. The CDR3 covers 12 residues. Germline CDR1 and CDR2: SGDLS and YYNGEE. CDR3 nucleotide sequence: TGTGCCAGCAGCGGCGACAGAAATGAGCAGTTCTTC. Amino acids: CASSGDRNEQFF.

V and J are TRBV4-1 and TRBJ2-7; 10 positions agree with TRBD2. With V trimmed by 2 bases and J by 2 bases, 3 bases remained unmatched. Germline V gene data show CDR1 as MGHRA and CDR2 as YSYEKL. The CDR3 is 15 amino acids. CDR3 DNA sequence: TGCGCCAGCAGCCAATTAGCGGGGGGAACCTACGAGCAGTACTTC. It codes for CASSQLAGGTYEQYF.

This CDR3 reads CSVEGTGGLYEQYF. CDR3 sequence (DNA): TGCAGCGTTGAAGGGACAGGGGGCCTGTACGAGCAGTACTTC. V usage is TRBV29-1 and J usage is TRBJ2-7, with 11 bases lining up with TRBD1. CDR3 length: 14 residues. V lost 1 base and J lost 4; bases outside the gene matches: 3. Germline V gene sequence: CDR1 SQVTM, CDR2 ANQGSEA.

V usage is TRBV7-9 and J usage is TRBJ2-1; no definite D call. CDR3 length: 12 residues. Germline V gives CDR1 SEHNR, CDR2 FQNEAQ (reference sequence). Trimming took 5 bases from V and 5 from J, leaving 7 bases between them. CDR3 amino acids: CASSPTDNEQFF. In DNA, the CDR3 is TGTGCCAGCAGCCCGACTGACAATGAGCAGTTCTTC.

This clone was found a few times. The chain is built from TRBV19 and TRBJ1-2; 7 bases map to TRBD1. CDR3 size: 15 residues. V lost 3 bases and J lost 5; bases outside the gene matches: 9. CDR1 LNHDA and CDR2 SQIVND come from the germline V gene (reference sequence). CDR3 loop: CASSIPQGVPYGYTF. The DNA of the CDR3 is TGTGCCAGTAGTATTCCTCAGGGGGTTCCTTATGGCTACACCTTC.

V is TRBV27 and J is TRBJ1-2; tentatively, D is TRBD1 (6 bases). Germline CDR1 is MNHEY and CDR2 is SMNVEV (reference sequence). The V and J ends lost 6 bases and 4 bases respectively, with 15 bases between them. The CDR3 is 14 residues long. CDR3 nucleotide sequence: TGTGCCAGCAGCCCGACAGGTAGCGTCTATGGCTACACCTTC. It encodes CASSPTGSVYGYTF.

This clone was seen only a few times. The chain joins TRBV27 to TRBJ1-6; D gene unclear. The germline V gene encodes CDR1 MNHEY and CDR2 SMNVEV (reference sequence). V lost 2 bases and J 5 bases, leaving 4 bases between the germline ends. CDR3 size: 13 residues. This CDR3 is CASSLADNSPLHF. The CDR3 DNA sequence: TGTGCCAGCAGTTTAGCGGATAATTCACCCCTCCACTTT.

The rearrangement uses TRBV7-9 and TRBJ1-1; D gene ambiguous. In germline, CDR1 is SEHNR, CDR2 FQNEAQ (reference sequence). The length of the CDR3 is 12 residues. V lost 5 bases, J lost 4 bases, and 8 bases lay in between. As DNA, the CDR3 is TGTGCCAGCAGCCCACGAGCCACTGAAGCTTTCTTT. Translation: CASSPRATEAFF.

The rearrangement links TRBV15 to TRBJ2-3; TRBD2 aligns across 10 bases. Trimming cost V 3 bases and J 0 bases; bases outside gene matches: 3. CDR3 size: 16 residues. The germline V gene encodes CDR1 LNHNV and CDR2 YYDKDF (reference sequence). The CDR3 DNA reads TGTGCCACCAGCAGTGTAGCGGGGGGCAGCACAGATACGCAGTATTTT. Translated: CATSSVAGGSTDTQYF.

The chain employs TRBV7-6 and TRBJ1-4; 8 nucleotides align to TRBD1. After removal of 0 bases from V and 2 bases from J, the junction contained 17 bases not matched to a gene. This CDR3 is built from 21 residues. Germline V gene data show CDR1 as SGHVS and CDR2 as FNYEAQ. The CDR3 sequence: CASSLALLGRGRGSTNEKLFF. The CDR3 region has the DNA TGTGCCAGCAGCTTAGCGCTTCTCGGCAGGGGGCGCGGATCTACTAATGAAAAACTGTTTTTT. The full variable domain, with the rest looked up from reference TRBV7-6 and TRBJ1-4, is GAGVSQSPRYKVTKRGQDVALRCDPISGHVSLYWYRQALGQGPEFLTYFNYEAQQDKSGLPNDRFSAERPEGSISTLTIQRTEQRDSAMYRCASSLALLGRGRGSTNEKLFFGSGTQLSVL.

The gene calls are TRBV6-6 and TRBJ2-1; D possibly corresponds to TRBD1 (6 bases). V lost 10 bases, J lost 3 bases, and 19 bases lay in between. The germline gives CDR1 MNHNY, CDR2 SVGAGI (reference sequence). The CDR3 covers 15 residues. The CDR3 is CAIKGDRTVYNEQFF. The CDR3 DNA reads TGTGCCATCAAAGGTGATCGGACAGTCTACAATGAGCAGTTCTTC.

The chain recombines TRBV6-6 with TRBJ2-2, with 8 bases matching TRBD2. The germline V gene encodes CDR1 MNHNY and CDR2 SVGAGI (reference sequence). With V trimmed by 7 bases and J by 1 base, 8 bases remained unmatched. The CDR3 has 16 amino acids. CDR3 amino acids: CASKAGADVNTGELFF. The DNA of the CDR3 is TGTGCCAGCAAAGCGGGGGCCGACGTGAACACCGGGGAGCTGTTTTTT.

This chain links TRBV9 with TRBJ2-3; 10 bases map to TRBD2. Trimming took 0 bases from V and 3 from J; bases not matched to a gene: 7. CDR3 length: 17 residues. CDR1 is SGDLS, CDR2 YYNGEE, per germline. The CDR3 sequence is CASSVEVSGGLTDTQYF. CDR3 coding DNA: TGTGCCAGCAGCGTAGAGGTTAGCGGGGGGTTAACAGATACGCAGTATTTT.

The chain is built from TRBV6-1 and TRBJ2-7; the D gene is possibly TRBD1 (7 bases). The CDR3 extends over 17 amino acids. Germline V gene lookup returns CDR1 MNHNS and CDR2 SASEGT. Deletions cut 2 bases from V and 2 bases from J, with 19 bases between. This CDR3 is CASSERGGAGTAYEQYF. CDR3 DNA sequence: TGTGCCAGCAGTGAAAGGGGTGGCGCGGGGACAGCCTACGAGCAGTACTTC.